The clone carrying this TCR beta chain was seen a few times. CDR3 size: 11 residues. Germline CDR1 reads SEHNR; CDR2 reads FQNEAQ (reference sequence). V dropped 5 bases and J dropped 7 bases, with 6 bases sitting between them. The data are from a study of blood T cell repertoires in COVID-19. Across the whole study: Sample material is recorded as cDNA or gDNA derived from T cells, B-cell-depleted T cells, or PBMCs.

Authors' data handling: Nucleated cell number was recorded as an estimate derived from reference gene primer amplification. Profiling relied on immunoSEQ multiplex PCR, and the TCRdb table lists in-frame clones only, not all of them. V and J calls and clone size are copied from that table; D and trimming were computed from the DNA. The top ten clones hold 10% of a sample with more than 350,000 clones, approximately 87% of them seen once. A Seattle source enrolled patients during active infection and followed them longitudinally. The chain has TRBV7-9 and TRBJ2-1; no clear D. The TCR sequence derives from a woman younger than 45 with COVID-19, enrolled during active disease. What was sequenced was peripheral blood. CDR3 nucleotides: TGTGCCAGCAGCGCGTGGAATGAGCAGTTCTTC. It specifies CASSAWNEQFF.